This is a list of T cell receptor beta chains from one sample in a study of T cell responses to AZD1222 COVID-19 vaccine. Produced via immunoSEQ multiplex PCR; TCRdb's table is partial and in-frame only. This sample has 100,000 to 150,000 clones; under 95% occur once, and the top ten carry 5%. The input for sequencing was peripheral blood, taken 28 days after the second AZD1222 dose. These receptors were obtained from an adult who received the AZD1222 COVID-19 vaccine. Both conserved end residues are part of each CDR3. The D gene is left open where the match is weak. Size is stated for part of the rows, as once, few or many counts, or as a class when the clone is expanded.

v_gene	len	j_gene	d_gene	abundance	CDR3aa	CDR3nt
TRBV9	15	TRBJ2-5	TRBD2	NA	CASSVGDGRWETQYF	TGTGCCAGCAGCGTGGGAGACGGGAGGTGGGAGACCCAGTACTTC
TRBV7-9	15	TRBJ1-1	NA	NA	CASSFGWQGETEAFF	TGTGCCAGCAGCTTCGGGTGGCAGGGAGAGACTGAAGCTTTCTTT
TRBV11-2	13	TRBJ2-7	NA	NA	CASSLGLIQGQYF	TGTGCCAGCAGCTTAGGCCTTATACAGGGGCAGTACTTC
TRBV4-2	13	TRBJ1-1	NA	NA	CASSQGFLDQAFF	TGTGCCAGCAGCCAAGGGTTCCTGGATCAAGCTTTCTTT
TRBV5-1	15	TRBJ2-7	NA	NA	CASSPPTGSSYEQYF	TGCGCCAGCAGTCCCCCAACAGGTAGCTCCTACGAGCAGTACTTC
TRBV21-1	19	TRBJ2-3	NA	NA	CASSKRNLAGGPVGDTQYF	TGTGCCAGCAGCAAAAGGAACCTAGCGGGGGGGCCGGTTGGAGATACGCAGTATTTT
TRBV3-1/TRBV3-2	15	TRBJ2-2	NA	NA	CASSQNPGGTGELFF	TGTGCCAGCAGCCAAAACCCCGGAGGGACCGGGGAGCTGTTTTTT
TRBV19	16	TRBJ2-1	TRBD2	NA	CASSGSGAPSYNEQFF	TGTGCCAGTAGTGGTAGCGGGGCCCCCTCCTACAATGAGCAGTTCTTC
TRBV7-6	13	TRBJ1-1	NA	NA	CASSLRLNTEAFF	TGTGCCAGCAGCCTTAGATTGAACACTGAAGCTTTCTTT
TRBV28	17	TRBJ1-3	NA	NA	CASSLSALGDFGNTIYF	TGTGCCAGCAGTTTATCCGCTCTGGGGGATTTTGGAAACACCATATATTTT
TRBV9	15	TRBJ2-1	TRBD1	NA	CASSSPGQYYNEQFF	TGTGCCAGCAGCTCCCCGGGACAGTACTACAATGAGCAGTTCTTC
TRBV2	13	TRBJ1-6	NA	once	CASSGLGMAPLHF	TGTGCCAGCTCGGGGCTGGGAATGGCACCCCTCCACTTT
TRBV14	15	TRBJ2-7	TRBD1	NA	CASSQGTGAYYEQYF	TGTGCCAGCAGCCAGGGGACAGGGGCCTACTACGAGCAGTACTTC
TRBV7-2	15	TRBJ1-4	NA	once	CASSLVGGQGEKLFF	TGTGCCAGCAGCTTAGTTGGGGGTCAGGGGGAAAAACTGTTTTTT
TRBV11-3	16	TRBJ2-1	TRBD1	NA	CASSLVTGQGDNEQFF	TGTGCCAGCAGCTTAGTAACAGGACAGGGGGACAATGAGCAGTTCTTC
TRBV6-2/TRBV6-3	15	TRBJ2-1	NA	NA	CASSHGVSSYNEQFF	TGTGCCAGCAGCCACGGGGTGAGCTCCTACAATGAGCAGTTCTTC
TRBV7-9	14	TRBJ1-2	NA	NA	CASSLVQTSVGYTF	TGTGCCAGCAGCTTAGTGCAGACCTCAGTCGGCTACACCTTC
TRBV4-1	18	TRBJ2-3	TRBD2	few	CASSQERSSAGVANTQYF	TGCGCCAGCAGCCAAGAAAGGTCGTCGGCGGGAGTAGCAAATACGCAGTATTTT
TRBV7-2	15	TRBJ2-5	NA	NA	CASSLVGGAQETQYF	TGTGCCAGCAGCTTAGTAGGGGGGGCCCAAGAGACCCAGTACTTC
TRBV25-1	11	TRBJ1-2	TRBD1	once	CASSALTGYTF	TGTGCCAGCAGTGCCCTGACAGGGTACACCTTC
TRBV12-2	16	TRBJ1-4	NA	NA	CASRFPRDARYEKLFF	TGTGCAAGTCGCTTCCCCCGGGACGCGAGGTATGAAAAACTGTTTTTT
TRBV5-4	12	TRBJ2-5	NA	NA	CASSAGQETQYF	TGTGCCAGCAGCGCGGGCCAGGAGACCCAGTACTTC
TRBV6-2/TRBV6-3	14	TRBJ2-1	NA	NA	CASSPHGAYNEQFF	TGTGCCAGCAGTCCCCACGGGGCTTACAATGAGCAGTTCTTC
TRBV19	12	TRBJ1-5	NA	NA	CASRAGNQPQHF	TGTGCCAGTCGCGCTGGCAATCAGCCCCAGCATTTT
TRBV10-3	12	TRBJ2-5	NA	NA	CAISEGQETQYF	TGTGCCATCAGTGAGGGCCAAGAGACCCAGTACTTC
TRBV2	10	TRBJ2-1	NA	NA	CASSVREQFF	TGTGCCAGCAGTGTCAGGGAGCAGTTCTTC
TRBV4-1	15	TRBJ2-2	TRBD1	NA	CASSQDRDRAGELFF	TGCGCCAGCAGCCAGGACAGGGATCGGGCCGGGGAGCTGTTTTTT
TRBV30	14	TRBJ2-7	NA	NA	CAWSVFPGSYEQYF	TGTGCCTGGAGTGTATTCCCGGGTTCCTACGAGCAGTACTTC
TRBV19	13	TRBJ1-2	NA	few	CASSIGVGEGYTF	TGTGCCAGTAGTATCGGAGTAGGGGAAGGCTACACCTTC
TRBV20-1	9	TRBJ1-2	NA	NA	CSVREGYTF	TGCAGTGTTAGGGAAGGCTACACCTTC
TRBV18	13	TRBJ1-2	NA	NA	CASSREGNNGYTF	TGTGCCAGCTCAAGGGAAGGGAATAACGGCTACACCTTC
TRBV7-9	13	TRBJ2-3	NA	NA	CASSPVSTDTQYF	TGTGCCAGCAGCCCCGTAAGCACAGATACGCAGTATTTT
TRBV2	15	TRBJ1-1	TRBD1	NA	CASSDGRRGRTEAFF	TGTGCCAGCAGTGATGGGCGCAGGGGGCGTACTGAAGCTTTCTTT
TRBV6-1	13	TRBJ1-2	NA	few	CASSEVSVYGYTF	TGTGCCAGCAGTGAAGTATCAGTTTATGGCTACACCTTC
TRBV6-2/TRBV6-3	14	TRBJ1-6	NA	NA	CASSYLIWESPLHF	TGTGCCAGCAGTTACCTGATTTGGGAGTCACCCCTCCACTTT
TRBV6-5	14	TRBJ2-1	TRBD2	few	CASSPGGAYNEQFF	TGTGCCAGCAGCCCCGGGGGGGCGTACAATGAGCAGTTCTTC
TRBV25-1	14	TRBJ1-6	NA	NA	CASSEPRQNSPLHF	TGTGCCAGCAGTGAACCCCGACAGAATTCACCCCTCCACTTT
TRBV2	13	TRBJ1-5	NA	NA	CAIRNYSNQPQHF	TGTGCCATCCGGAACTATAGCAATCAGCCCCAGCATTTT
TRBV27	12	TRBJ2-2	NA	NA	CASSFQVGELFF	TGTGCCAGCAGTTTTCAGGTCGGGGAGCTGTTTTTT
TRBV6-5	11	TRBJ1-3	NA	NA	CASRSGNTIYF	TGTGCCAGCAGATCTGGAAACACCATATATTTT
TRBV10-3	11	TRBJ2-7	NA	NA	CAIRRAYEQYF	TGTGCCATCAGGAGGGCCTACGAGCAGTACTTC
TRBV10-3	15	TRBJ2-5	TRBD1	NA	CAISEQGTGLETQYF	TGTGCCATCAGTGAGCAAGGGACAGGGTTGGAGACCCAGTACTTC
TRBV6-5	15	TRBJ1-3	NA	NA	CASSYQGGSGNTIYF	TGTGCCAGCAGTTACCAGGGTGGCTCTGGAAACACCATATATTTT
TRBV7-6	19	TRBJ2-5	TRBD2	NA	CASSLAVTSGSGNRGTQYF	TGTGCCAGCAGCTTAGCAGTGACTAGCGGGAGCGGCAACCGGGGGACCCAGTACTTC
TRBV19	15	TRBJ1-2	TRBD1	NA	CASSMGQAGGYGYTF	TGTGCCAGTAGCATGGGACAGGCCGGGGGCTATGGCTACACCTTC
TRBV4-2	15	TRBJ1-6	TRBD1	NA	CASSQQQGKDSPLHF	TGTGCCAGCAGCCAACAACAGGGGAAGGATTCACCCCTCCACTTT
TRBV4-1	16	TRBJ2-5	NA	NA	CASSQEEGWAQETQYF	TGCGCCAGCAGCCAAGAGGAGGGTTGGGCGCAAGAGACCCAGTACTTC
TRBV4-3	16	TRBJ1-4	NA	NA	CASSLAPPGLPEKLFF	TGCGCCAGCAGCCTCGCTCCCCCGGGCTTACCCGAAAAACTGTTTTTT
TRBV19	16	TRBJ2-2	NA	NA	CASSTPMGTYTGELFF	TGTGCCAGTAGTACACCAATGGGGACATACACCGGGGAGCTGTTTTTT
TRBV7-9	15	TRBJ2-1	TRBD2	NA	CASSRGLAVYNEQFF	TGTGCCAGCAGCCGCGGACTAGCGGTCTACAATGAGCAGTTCTTC
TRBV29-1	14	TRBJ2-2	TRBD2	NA	CSVVGGRADGELFF	TGCAGCGTTGTAGGCGGGAGGGCCGACGGGGAGCTGTTTTTT
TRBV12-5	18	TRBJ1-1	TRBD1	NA	CASGLTRGGLIMNTEAFF	TGTGCTAGTGGTTTGACAAGAGGGGGCCTTATCATGAACACTGAAGCTTTCTTT
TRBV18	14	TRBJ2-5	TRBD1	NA	CASSPQGQQETQYF	TGTGCCAGCTCACCACAGGGACAGCAAGAGACCCAGTACTTC
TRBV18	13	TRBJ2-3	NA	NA	CASSPPAEDTQYF	TGTGCCAGCTCACCACCGGCGGAAGATACGCAGTATTTT
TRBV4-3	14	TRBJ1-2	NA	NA	CASSQVGRVFGYTF	TGCGCCAGCAGCCAAGTAGGCAGGGTATTTGGCTACACCTTC
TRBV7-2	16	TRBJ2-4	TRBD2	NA	CASTGLAGVAKNIQYF	TGTGCCAGCACCGGACTAGCGGGGGTAGCCAAAAACATTCAGTACTTC
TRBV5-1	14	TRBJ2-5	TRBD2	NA	CASSLGGGQETQYF	TGCGCCAGCAGCTTAGGCGGGGGGCAAGAGACCCAGTACTTC
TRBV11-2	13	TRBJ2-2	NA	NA	CASLDRSTGELFF	TGTGCCAGCCTAGACAGATCCACCGGGGAGCTGTTTTTT
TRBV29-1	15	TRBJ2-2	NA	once	CSVAPGSANTGELFF	TGCAGCGTTGCCCCCGGGTCCGCGAACACCGGGGAGCTGTTTTTT